The 19 T cell receptor beta chains in this list originate from one sample, sequenced in a study of identical twins (dated by TCRdb to the mid-2010s). The library came from 5' RACE. This sample was sequenced with an Illumina HiSeq 2000. TCRdb applied fastp at Q25 and MiXCR to the public reads, then kept only in-frame beta chains. Rows matching on CDR3 protein sequence are summarized as one entry with the most common DNA and genes. The sample contains under 1 million distinct CDR3 sequences, 9% to 15% of them found a single time. The ten largest clonotypes hold about 1.6% of the sample. These data also formed part of another study, on yellow fever vaccine responses in identical twins.

The specimen sequenced was PBMCs. The receptors stem from a woman under 30 in good health.

This chain uses TRBV5-5 with TRBJ1-1; D gene unclear. The V end was cut by 2 bases, the J end by 6 bases, with 8 bases between. Germline assignment: CDR1 SGHKS and CDR2 YYEKEE (reference sequence). The CDR3 covers 12 residues. This chain's CDR3 is CASSFHAAEAFF. CDR3 DNA: TGTGCCAGCAGCTTTCACGCGGCTGAAGCTTTCTTT.

This clonotype has just a few counts. The rearrangement links TRBV10-3 to TRBJ2-3, with TRBD2 matching 7 bases. The CDR3 extends over 16 amino acids. V shed 3 bases, J shed 0 bases, and the junction held 6 bases outside the gene matches. Germline lookup yields CDR1 ENHRY and CDR2 SYGVKD. CDR3 sequence (DNA): TGTGCCATCAGTGACCGATCGGGACTAAGCACAGATACGCAGTATTTT. Translation gives CAISDRSGLSTDTQYF.

This clonotype has only a few counts. CDR3 sequence: CASSGWGGPNSPLHF. The CDR3, as DNA: TGTGCCAGCAGTGGGTGGGGCGGACCTAATTCACCCCTCCACTTT. This chain links TRBV2 with TRBJ1-6, with D perhaps matching TRBD1 (5 bases). Germline CDR1 reads SNHLY; CDR2 reads FYNNEI. V shed 4 bases and J shed 6 bases, with 13 bases lying between them. The CDR3 loop spans 15 amino acids. Using reference TRBV2 and TRBJ1-6 for the parts outside the CDR3, the full variable domain is EPEVTQTPSHQVTQMGQEVILRCVPISNHLYFYWYRQILGQKVEFLVSFYNNEISEKSEIFDDQFSVERPDGSNFTLKIRSTKLEDSAMYFCASSGWGGPNSPLHFGNGTRLTVT.

The chain joins TRBV3-1 to TRBJ2-3; no reliable D call. This CDR3 contains 14 residues. Germline lookup yields CDR1 LGHDT and CDR2 YNNKEL (reference sequence). V gave up 1 base and J gave up 0 bases, with 5 bases separating them. The CDR3: CASSQVYSTDTQYF. For the CDR3, the DNA is TGTGCCAGCAGCCAAGTGTACAGCACAGATACGCAGTATTTT.

This clonotype was observed a few times. This chain joins TRBV28 and TRBJ2-1, with TRBD1 matching 12 bases. This CDR3 spans 20 amino acids. J was trimmed by 3 bases and V by 6 bases; bases with no gene match: 18. CDR1 MDHEN and CDR2 SYDVKM come from the germline V gene. CDR3 residues: CASRPTLGQGARVDYNEQFF. CDR3 DNA sequence: TGTGCCAGCAGACCTACTTTGGGACAGGGGGCGAGGGTGGACTACAATGAGCAGTTCTTC.

This clonotype was seen more than once but under ten times. J is TRBJ2-3 and V is TRBV4-2; D assignment may be TRBD1 or TRBD2 (5 bases each). Germline assignment: CDR1 LGHNA and CDR2 YNFKEQ. CDR3 size: 16 residues. V was trimmed by 2 bases and J by 5 bases, leaving 17 bases between them. The CDR3 DNA is TGTGCCAGCAGCCAAAACCCGATACTAGGGGAAGATACGCAGTATTTT. Encoded protein: CASSQNPILGEDTQYF.

The chain employs TRBV20-1 and TRBJ2-7; D not resolved. V was trimmed by 1 base and J by 4 bases, leaving 11 bases between them. Per germline, CDR1 DFQATT and CDR2 SNEGSKA (reference sequence). The length of the CDR3 is 13 residues. CDR3 loop: CSARVVDVYEQYV. As DNA, the CDR3 is TGCAGTGCTAGAGTAGTAGACGTATACGAGCAGTACGTC.

The sample holds many counts of this clonotype. This chain connects TRBV4-2 to TRBJ2-7; TRBD1 agrees at 8 bases. After removal of 0 bases from V and 3 bases from J, the junction contained 4 bases not matched to a gene. This CDR3 contains 15 residues. CDR1 LGHNA and CDR2 YNFKEQ come from the germline V gene. CDR3 in DNA: TGTGCCAGCAGCCAAGAGACCGGACAGGGCTACGAGCAGTACTTC. This gives the protein CASSQETGQGYEQYF.

This clonotype was counted between two and nine times. The chain uses TRBV7-9 and TRBJ1-3; D ambiguous. Trimming pared 6 bases from V and 0 bases from J, leaving 12 bases between. The V gene's germline CDR1 is SEHNR and CDR2 FQNEAQ (reference sequence). CDR3 size: 15 residues. In nucleotides, the CDR3 is TGTGCCAGCAGTCCGGACTCTTACTCTGGAAACACCATATATTTT. Amino acid sequence: CASSPDSYSGNTIYF. The variable domain in full, completed from reference TRBV7-9 and TRBJ1-3, reads DTGVSQNPRHKITKRGQNVTFRCDPISEHNRLYWYRQTLGQGPEFLTYFQNEAQLEKSRLLSDRFSAERPKGSFSTLEIQRTEQGDSAMYLCASSPDSYSGNTIYFGEGSWLTVV.

This clonotype occurred a few times. V usage is TRBV4-1 and J usage is TRBJ2-1; the D is unclear. From germline, CDR1 is MGHRA and CDR2 YSYEKL. V lost 4 bases to trimming and J lost 5 bases, with 15 bases between them. This CDR3 has 15 residues. The CDR3 is CASSLAVAANNEQFF. For the CDR3, the DNA is TGCGCCAGCAGCCTGGCTGTAGCAGCTAACAATGAGCAGTTCTTC.

This clonotype appeared a few times. The chain employs TRBV4-2 and TRBJ2-5; TRBD2 agrees at 11 bases. This CDR3 region has 16 residues. V was clipped by 5 bases and J by 5 bases; unmatched bases: 10. The germline CDR1 and CDR2 sequences are LGHNA and YNFKEQ. CDR3 bases: TGTGCCAGCAGCGCTAGCGGGGGGCCCGGAACGGAGACCCAGTACTTC. It yields the protein CASSASGGPGTETQYF.

Many counts were recorded for this clonotype. The CDR3 loop reads CASMLWTGAGDEQFF. The CDR3 DNA reads as TGTGCCAGCATGTTGTGGACAGGGGCTGGTGATGAGCAGTTCTTC. V and J are TRBV6-5 and TRBJ2-1; 9 bases are a match to TRBD1. The CDR3 is 15 amino acids. From germline, CDR1 is MNHEY and CDR2 SVGAGI. Trimming at V came to 7 bases and at J to 8 bases, leaving 12 bases not matched to a gene.

The sample holds many counts of this clonotype. The chain recombines TRBV6-1 with TRBJ2-5; maybe TRBD1 (6 bases). Germline V gene data show CDR1 as MNHNS and CDR2 as SASEGT. V was cut by 8 bases and J by 3 bases, with 25 bases left in between. This CDR3 has 17 amino acids. Here the CDR3 DNA reads TGTGCCAGCTCCGGACAGACAAATTTGGGTTCCAAAGAGACCCAGTACTTC. This codes for CASSGQTNLGSKETQYF.

This clonotype was counted only a few times. The gene calls are TRBV4-1 and TRBJ2-1; 9 nucleotides match TRBD2. The CDR3 length is 17 residues. With V trimmed by 1 base and J by 15 bases, 19 bases remained unmatched. Germline lookup yields CDR1 MGHRA and CDR2 YSYEKL. The chain's CDR3 is CASSQGNVLAGTPPGFF. The CDR3 coding sequence is TGCGCCAGCAGCCAAGGGAACGTGCTAGCGGGAACCCCACCGGGGTTCTTC.

This sequence joins TRBV29-1 and TRBJ1-1; no firm D call. In germline, CDR1 is SQVTM, CDR2 ANQGSEA. Trimming left V 3 bases short and J 7 bases short, with 12 bases between. The length of the CDR3 is 12 residues. DNA for the CDR3: TGCAGCGTTGAGATGGGCGGGAATGAAGCTTTCTTT. Translated, it gives CSVEMGGNEAFF.

This sequence joins TRBV5-5 and TRBJ2-7, with D possibly TRBD2 on 6 matching bases. Trimming took 4 bases from V and 3 from J, leaving 11 bases between them. CDR3 length: 13 amino acids. Germline V gene sequence: CDR1 SGHKS, CDR2 YYEKEE (reference sequence). CDR3 region: CASSLEGFYEQYV. CDR3 nucleotides: TGTGCCAGCAGCCTGGAGGGGTTCTACGAGCAGTACGTC.

The gene calls are TRBV3-1 and TRBJ2-1, with 12 nucleotides matching TRBD1. The CDR3 extends over 17 amino acids. V was clipped by 0 bases and J by 5 bases; unmatched bases: 5. CDR1 LGHDT and CDR2 YNNKEL come from the germline V gene (reference sequence). The CDR3 reads CASSQEYGTGGNNEQFF. The DNA of the CDR3 is TGTGCCAGCAGCCAAGAATATGGGACAGGGGGCAACAATGAGCAGTTCTTC.

This clonotype came up many times. V usage is TRBV6-1 and J usage is TRBJ2-7, with a weak D call TRBD1 (5 bases). CDR1 MNHNS and CDR2 SASEGT come from the germline V gene. V was pared by 4 bases and J by 4 bases, with 14 bases between. The CDR3 covers 14 residues. In DNA, the CDR3 is TGTGCCAGCAGTGTTCAGGGCAATGTATACGAGCAGTACGTC. It yields the protein CASSVQGNVYEQYV.

This clonotype turned up a few times. This chain connects TRBV3-1 to TRBJ2-1, with D unresolved. The CDR3 covers 14 residues. V lost 0 bases, J lost 4 bases, and 7 bases lay in between. CDR1 LGHDT and CDR2 YNNKEL come from the germline V gene (reference sequence). The CDR3 DNA is TGTGCCAGCAGCCAAGATGCGGAATACAATGAGCAGTTCTTC. Protein product: CASSQDAEYNEQFF.